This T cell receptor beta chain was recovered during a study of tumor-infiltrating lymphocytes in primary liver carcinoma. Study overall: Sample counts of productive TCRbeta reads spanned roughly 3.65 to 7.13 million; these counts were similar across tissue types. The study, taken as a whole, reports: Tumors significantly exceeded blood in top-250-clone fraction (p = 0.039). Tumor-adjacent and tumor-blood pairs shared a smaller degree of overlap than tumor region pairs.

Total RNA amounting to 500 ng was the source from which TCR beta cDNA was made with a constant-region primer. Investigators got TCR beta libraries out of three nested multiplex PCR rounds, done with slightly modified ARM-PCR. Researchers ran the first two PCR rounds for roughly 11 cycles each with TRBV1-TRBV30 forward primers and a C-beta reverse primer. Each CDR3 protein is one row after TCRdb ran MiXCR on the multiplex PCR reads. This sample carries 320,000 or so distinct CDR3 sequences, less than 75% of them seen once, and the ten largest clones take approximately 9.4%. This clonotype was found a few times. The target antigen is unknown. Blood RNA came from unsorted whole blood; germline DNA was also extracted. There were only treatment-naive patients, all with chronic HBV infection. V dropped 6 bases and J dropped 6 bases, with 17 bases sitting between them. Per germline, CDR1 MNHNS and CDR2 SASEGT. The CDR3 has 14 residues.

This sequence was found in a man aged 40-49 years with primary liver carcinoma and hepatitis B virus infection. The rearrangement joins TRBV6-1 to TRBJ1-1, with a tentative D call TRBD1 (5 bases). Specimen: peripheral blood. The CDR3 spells CASRTQGRGAEAFF. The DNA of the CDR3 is TGTGCCAGCAGAACTCAGGGAAGAGGCGCTGAAGCTTTCTTT.